This record covers a single T cell receptor (beta chain). Its antigen is currently unknown. The junction and the germline gene differ at one end; a read error may be behind it. These data belong to a study of T cells in tumors after PD-1 blockade. Whole-study context: Some patients also took daily vismodegib 150 mg during anti-PD-1 treatment.

Input was roughly 616 ng to 6,004 ng of genomic DNA from tumor or blood. TCRdb's copy holds only in-frame clones and misses some; the assay was immunoSEQ multiplex PCR. Found here are 54,000 or so clones, around 80% of them singletons; the top ten hold about an eighth. This CDR3 contains 12 residues. Per germline, CDR1 LNHNV and CDR2 YYDKDF (reference sequence). The study, taken as a whole, reports: Peripheral recruitment is suggested, as some novel exhausted tumor clones were in pre-treatment blood.

V and J are TRBV15 and TRBJ1-1, with D unresolved. This receptor was taken from a human donor with basal cell carcinoma. The sample in question was PBMCs, obtained before anti-PD-1 treatment. The DNA of the CDR3 is TGTGCCACCAGCAGAGATTTCTCCTCGGAGTATTTT. This encodes CATSRDFSSEYF.